The rows below give T cell receptor beta chains drawn from one sample of a study of radiotherapy plus CTLA-4 blockade in lung cancer. The protocol was immunoSEQ multiplex PCR, while the TCRdb copy is restricted to in-frame clones and leaves out a portion. The sample lists tens of thousands of clones; roughly 60% were seen once. Sequences were derived from peripheral blood, sampled from a patient treated with radiotherapy plus ipilimumab. Source of these receptors: a human donor with non-small cell lung cancer who had a partial response to radiotherapy plus ipilimumab. CDR3s include the opening cysteine and the closing phenylalanine or tryptophan. A D gene is named only where the DNA matches it firmly. A clone size is listed for some rows: how often the clone was seen (once, few, many), or a class if it is expanded.

v_call	d_call	j_call	clone_size	cdr3_nt	cdr3_aa
TRBV9	-	TRBJ2-1	once	-	CASSVGSGTSGGRGWFF
TRBV6-1	-	TRBJ1-2	-	TGTGCCAGCAGCGGAGGAATGAGGTATGGCTACACCTTC	CASSGGMRYGYTF
TRBV7-2	TRBD2	TRBJ2-5	-	TGTGCCAGCAGCCCACCCGCGGGGGACCAAGAGACCCAGTACTTC	CASSPPAGDQETQYF
TRBV9	TRBD2	TRBJ2-1	few	TGTGCCAGCAGCCCTCCGGGACTAGCGGGGGGGCGGGAGCAGTTCTTC	CASSPPGLAGGREQFF
TRBV19	-	TRBJ2-7	-	TGTGCCAGTAGTATGGGCATCGCCTACGAGCAGTACTTC	CASSMGIAYEQYF
TRBV7-9	-	TRBJ2-7	-	TGTGCCAGCAGCCCCAGCGGGCTCTCCTACGAGCAGTACTTC	CASSPSGLSYEQYF
TRBV7-2	TRBD1	TRBJ1-2	few	TGTGCCAGCAGCCCTACCCCCTTTGTGACAGGGAGTGGCTACACCTTC	CASSPTPFVTGSGYTF
TRBV19	-	TRBJ1-2	-	TGTGCCAGTAGTTCCTTCCCGGGACACTCGACGATCACCGTCTATGGCTACACCTTC	CASSSFPGHSTITVYGYTF
TRBV7-9	TRBD1	TRBJ2-4	-	TGTGCCAGCAGCTACCCGGGACAGGGTTCTATTCAGTACTTC	CASSYPGQGSIQYF
TRBV5-1	-	TRBJ1-3	-	TGCGCCAGCAGCCCACAGAACTCTGGAAACACCATATATTTT	CASSPQNSGNTIYF
TRBV5-1	-	TRBJ2-7	-	TGCGCCAGCAGCCTTTCCGGGACTCCTTACTCCTACGAGCAGTACTTC	CASSLSGTPYSYEQYF
TRBV5-1	TRBD2	TRBJ2-7	once	TGCGCCAGCAGCTCTGACATAAGGCTAGCGGGAGGAAACGAGCAGTACTTC	CASSSDIRLAGGNEQYF
TRBV6-5	-	TRBJ1-5	-	TGTGCCAGCAGGGGGGGGGCTGCCAAGCCCCAGCATTTT	CASRGGAAKPQHF
TRBV27	-	TRBJ1-2	few	TGTGCCAGCAGTTTATCAGGGGCCGCTATCAACTATGGCTACACCTTC	CASSLSGAAINYGYTF
TRBV6-5	-	TRBJ1-4	few	TGTGCCAGCAGTTACTCGGGACTCCCAGTAAAACTGTTTTTT	CASSYSGLPVKLFF
TRBV9	TRBD1	TRBJ1-2	-	TGTGCCAGCAGCGTATCAAGGACAGGCTATGGCTACACCTTC	CASSVSRTGYGYTF
TRBV7-9	-	TRBJ2-3	-	TGTGCCAGCAGCCGCGGCAGTGGCAGCACAGATACGCAGTATTTT	CASSRGSGSTDTQYF